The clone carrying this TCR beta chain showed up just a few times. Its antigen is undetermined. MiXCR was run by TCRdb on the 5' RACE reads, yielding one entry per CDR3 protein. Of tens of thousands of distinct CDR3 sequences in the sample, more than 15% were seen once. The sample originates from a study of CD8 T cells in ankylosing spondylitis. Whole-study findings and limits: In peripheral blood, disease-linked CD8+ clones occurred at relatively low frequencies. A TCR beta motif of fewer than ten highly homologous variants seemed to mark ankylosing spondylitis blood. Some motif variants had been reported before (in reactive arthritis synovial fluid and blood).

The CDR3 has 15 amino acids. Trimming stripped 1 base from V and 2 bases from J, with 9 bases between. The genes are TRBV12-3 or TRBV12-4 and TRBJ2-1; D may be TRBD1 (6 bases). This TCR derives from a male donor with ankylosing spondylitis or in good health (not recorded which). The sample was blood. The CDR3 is CASSLEGQPYNEQFF. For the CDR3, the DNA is TGTGCCAGCAGTTTAGAGGGACAACCCTACAATGAGCAGTTCTTC.